A single sample gave rise to the 31 T cell receptor beta chains below, sequenced in a study of vaccination effects on CD4 cells after COVID-19. The antigens these receptors bind are not known. Using immunoSEQ multiplex PCR, the repertoire was profiled, and TCRdb retains in-frame clones only, with some absent. The table includes 14,000 or so clones, 76% detected once. Sequencing was preceded by expansion of antigen-specific CD4+ T cells with viral peptide pools in the ViraFEST assay. Subsequent to 10 days of culture, CD4+ T cells were isolated. This material consisted of CD4+ T cells from PBMCs cultured with HCoV-229E spike peptides, taken before COVID-19 vaccination. These receptors were obtained from a human donor who received a COVID-19 vaccine.

The chain carries TRBV7-2 and TRBJ2-1; 14 bases align to TRBD2. With 5 bases clipped from V and 5 bases from J, the junction kept 5 bases outside the gene matches. The CDR3 runs to 16 residues. Germline V gives CDR1 SGHTA, CDR2 FQGNSA. Here the CDR3 reads CASSTRLAGGNNEQFF. The CDR3 DNA reads as TGTGCCAGCAGCACGCGACTAGCGGGGGGGAACAATGAGCAGTTCTTC.

The gene calls are TRBV27 and TRBJ2-7; D gene uncertain. Germline CDR1 is MNHEY and CDR2 is SMNVEV (reference sequence). V lost 2 bases and J lost 7, with 15 bases in between. This CDR3 contains 14 residues. The CDR3 bases are TGTGCCAGCAGTTTAAACCCGCAAGTAGGGGAGCAGTACTTC. It codes for CASSLNPQVGEQYF.

This clone counts as medium-sized. V usage is TRBV20-1 and J usage is TRBJ1-2, with D tentatively TRBD1 (5 bases). There are 8 residues in the CDR3. CDR1 and CDR2 (germline): DFQATT, SNEGSKA (reference sequence). V lost 8 bases and J lost 10, with 8 bases in between. CDR3 protein: CSSGDYTF. CDR3 in DNA: TGCAGTTCGGGGGACTACACCTTC.

The genes are TRBV13 and TRBJ2-1; D gene uncertain. Germline lookup yields CDR1 PRHDT and CDR2 FYEKMQ (reference sequence). This CDR3 spans 14 amino acids. V lost 4 bases to trimming and J lost 6 bases, with 13 bases between them. In DNA form, the CDR3 reads TGTGCCAGCAGCTCAAAGGGCACGTTCAATGAGCAGTTCTTC. Amino acids: CASSSKGTFNEQFF.

J is TRBJ1-6 and V is TRBV3-1 (or the pseudogene TRBV3-2), with D uncertain. V lost 1 base, J lost 10 bases, and 11 bases lay in between. The V gene's germline CDR1 is LGHDT and CDR2 YNNKEL (reference sequence). The CDR3 has 14 amino acids. The DNA of the CDR3 is TGTGCCAGCAGCCAAGTCCCCCCCGAATCACCCCTCCACTTT. Its translation is CASSQVPPESPLHF.

The chain combines TRBV4-1 with TRBJ2-5; D call uncertain. V dropped 0 bases and J dropped 7 bases, with 15 bases sitting between them. Looked up from germline, CDR1 is MGHRA and CDR2 is YSYEKL. The CDR3 runs 15 residues. The CDR3 bases are TGCGCCAGCAGCCAAGATTCCCCGGGTCTTCGGACCCAGTACTTC. Protein product: CASSQDSPGLRTQYF.

The V gene is TRBV6-4, the J gene TRBJ1-2, with D maybe TRBD1 (6 bases). V lost 3 bases and J lost 5, with 10 bases in between. From germline, CDR1 is MRHNA and CDR2 SNTAGT. The CDR3 covers 13 residues. CDR3 DNA: TGTGCCAGCAGTGAGGGGCAGGGGTATGGCTACACCTTC. It codes for CASSEGQGYGYTF.

This clone was seen only a few times. The CDR3 loop is CAIGPGTRIHEQYF. The CDR3 DNA sequence: TGTGCCATAGGGCCCGGGACTAGGATCCACGAGCAGTACTTC. This chain uses TRBV10-3 with TRBJ2-7; 8 positions agree with TRBD2. The CDR3 runs to 14 residues. The ends lost 9 bases at V and 5 bases at J; junction bases unmatched: 12. In germline, CDR1 is ENHRY, CDR2 SYGVKD.

The count of this clone is one. The chain employs TRBV7-9 and TRBJ1-1, with unresolved D. V lost 5 bases and J 2 bases, leaving 12 bases between the germline ends. The CDR3 runs to 14 residues. Germline V CDR1 and CDR2: SEHNR, FQNEAQ (reference sequence). CDR3 sequence reads: CASSDGRGNTEAFF. CDR3 coding DNA: TGTGCCAGCAGCGACGGACGGGGTAACACTGAAGCTTTCTTT.

This chain joins TRBV27 and TRBJ2-7; unclear D gene. This CDR3 is 12 amino acids long. Germline V gene sequence: CDR1 MNHEY, CDR2 SMNVEV (reference sequence). Trimming removed 6 bases at V and 7 bases at J, with 13 bases between. Written as DNA, the CDR3 is TGTGCCAGCAGCCCCTCTGGGCGTGAGCAGTACTTC. Its protein is CASSPSGREQYF.

J is TRBJ2-5 and V is TRBV5-1; D possibly corresponds to TRBD1 (6 bases). Trimming cost V 2 bases and J 1 base, with 15 bases left between them. Per the germline V gene, CDR1 is SGHRS and CDR2 is YFSETQ. The CDR3 length is 16 residues. The CDR3 sequence: CASSFAGRGIQETQYF. The CDR3 nucleotides are TGCGCCAGCAGCTTTGCTGGCAGGGGAATCCAAGAGACCCAGTACTTC.

DNA of the CDR3: TGTGCCAGCAGTTTATCGATGGGGTTGCAGGGCAATGAGCAGTTCTTC. Encoded protein: CASSLSMGLQGNEQFF. This chain links TRBV27 with TRBJ2-1; tentative D call: TRBD1 (5 bases). The CDR3 sequence is 16 residues long. Germline CDR1 reads MNHEY; CDR2 reads SMNVEV (reference sequence). The V and J ends lost 0 bases and 6 bases respectively, with 15 bases between them.

The V and J genes are TRBV29-1 and TRBJ2-2; no clear D. The germline V gene has CDR1 SQVTM and CDR2 ANQGSEA. The CDR3 contains 14 residues. V dropped 7 bases and J dropped 4 bases, with 16 bases sitting between them. In DNA form, the CDR3 reads TGCAGCGGCAAGACGGGTCTCCCCACCGGGGAGCTGTTTTTT. This codes for CSGKTGLPTGELFF.

This rearrangement joins TRBV7-9 to TRBJ2-1; D perhaps matches TRBD2 (6 bases). V lost 7 bases to trimming and J lost 1 base, with 17 bases between them. The germline V gene encodes CDR1 SEHNR and CDR2 FQNEAQ (reference sequence). The CDR3 runs to 16 residues. CDR3 bases: TGTGCCAGCACCAATCCCGGGACTGGGTCCTACAATGAGCAGTTCTTC. It codes for CASTNPGTGSYNEQFF.

The rearrangement uses TRBV6-6 and TRBJ2-1; D is perhaps TRBD1 or TRBD2 (5 bases each). V was clipped by 6 bases and J by 9 bases, with 12 bases between them. CDR3 length: 12 residues. Per the germline V gene, CDR1 is MNHNY and CDR2 is SVGAGI (reference sequence). The CDR3 reads CASRGDLTEQFF. The CDR3 DNA reads as TGTGCCAGCAGAGGGGACCTGACTGAGCAGTTCTTC.

The gene calls are TRBV11-2 and TRBJ1-1, with D unclear. Trimming took off 2 bases at V and 0 bases at J, with 7 bases between the two ends. CDR1 is SGHAT, CDR2 FQNNGV, per germline. The CDR3 length is 14 residues. The CDR3 DNA is TGTGCCAGCAGCTTATTATCCGTGAACACTGAAGCTTTCTTT. Its translation: CASSLLSVNTEAFF.

The gene calls are TRBV3-1 (or the pseudogene TRBV3-2) and TRBJ1-4; 7 nucleotides line up with TRBD1. This CDR3 is built from 16 residues. V lost 4 bases, J lost 8 bases, and 13 bases stayed unmatched. Germline CDR1 and CDR2: LGHDT and YNNKEL (reference sequence). The CDR3 DNA reads TGTGCCAGCAGCCTACGGGGAACAGGGGATGGAGAAAAACTGTTTTTT. Its protein is CASSLRGTGDGEKLFF.

This clone was recorded once. The rearrangement joins TRBV13 to TRBJ2-3, with 11 nucleotides matching TRBD2. Germline assignment: CDR1 PRHDT and CDR2 FYEKMQ (reference sequence). CDR3 length: 18 residues. J was trimmed by 0 bases and V by 1 base; bases with no gene match: 6. CDR3 sequence reads: CASSLEGLAGGSTDTQYF. CDR3 nucleotide sequence: TGTGCCAGCAGCTTAGAGGGCCTAGCGGGGGGAAGCACAGATACGCAGTATTTT.

The chain is built from TRBV29-1 and TRBJ1-1, with 7 bases lining up with TRBD1. Germline V lookup: CDR1 SQVTM, CDR2 ANQGSEA. The V segment lost 4 bases and the J segment 5 bases; nucleotides outside the gene matches: 7. The CDR3 is 13 amino acids. CDR3 amino acids: CSVAGTVKTEAFF. CDR3 nucleotides: TGCAGCGTTGCCGGGACAGTCAAGACTGAAGCTTTCTTT.

The chain is built from TRBV5-1 and TRBJ1-2; 8 bases line up with TRBD1. With V trimmed by 7 bases and J by 2 bases, 7 bases remained unmatched. Per the germline V gene, CDR1 is SGHRS and CDR2 is YFSETQ. The CDR3 runs to 14 residues. This chain's CDR3 is CASGGRTGNYGYTF. The CDR3 DNA reads as TGCGCCAGCGGGGGGCGGACAGGGAACTATGGCTACACCTTC.

The rearrangement joins TRBV5-6 to TRBJ2-1; D gene uncertain. V lost 0 bases and J 7 bases, leaving 14 bases between the germline ends. The CDR3 consists of 15 residues. Germline V gene lookup returns CDR1 SGHDT and CDR2 YYEEEE. CDR3 loop: CASSLGRLVKNEQFF. The DNA for the CDR3 is TGTGCCAGCAGCTTGGGTCGGCTAGTTAAGAATGAGCAGTTCTTC.

This rearrangement joins TRBV28 to TRBJ1-1, with no clear D. The CDR3 totals 12 residues. The germline V gene encodes CDR1 MDHEN and CDR2 SYDVKM. Trimming pared 2 bases from V and 5 bases from J, leaving 6 bases between. The CDR3 DNA reads TGTGCCAGCAGTTTAAAGGGTACTGAAGCTTTCTTT. Protein sequence: CASSLKGTEAFF.

The chain is built from TRBV25-1 and TRBJ2-1; D perhaps matches TRBD1 (5 bases). V lost 1 base, J lost 6 bases, and 10 bases lay in between. Germline V gene sequence: CDR1 MGHDK, CDR2 SYGVNS. The CDR3 consists of 14 residues. CDR3 in amino acids: CASSEFGDSNEQFF. The CDR3 region has the DNA TGTGCCAGCAGTGAATTTGGCGACAGCAATGAGCAGTTCTTC.

This sequence joins TRBV5-1 and TRBJ2-1; D is perhaps TRBD2 (5 bases). Trimming cost V 4 bases and J 3 bases, with 20 bases left between them. This CDR3 is 17 amino acids long. Germline V gives CDR1 SGHRS, CDR2 YFSETQ. CDR3 region: CASSATTSSEYYNEQFF. The CDR3 region has the DNA TGCGCCAGCAGCGCAACCACTAGTTCCGAATACTACAATGAGCAGTTCTTC. Based on the CDR3 plus reference TRBV5-1 and TRBJ2-1, the full variable domain is KAGVTQTPRYLIKTRGQQVTLSCSPISGHRSVSWYQQTPGQGLQFLFEYFSETQRNKGNFPGRFSGRQFSNSRSEMNVSTLELGDSALYLCASSATTSSEYYNEQFFGPGTRLTVL.

The sample holds a few counts of this clone. V gene TRBV29-1 combines with J gene TRBJ1-1; a possible D gene is TRBD1 (6 bases). V was shortened by 7 bases and J by 1 base, with 19 bases between the two germline ends. Per the germline V gene, CDR1 is SQVTM and CDR2 is ANQGSEA. The CDR3 extends over 15 amino acids. In DNA, the CDR3 is TGCAGCGCCGGACCTTCAGGGGCCCCGAACACTGAAGCTTTCTTT. Translated: CSAGPSGAPNTEAFF.

V usage is TRBV7-9 and J usage is TRBJ1-6; D remains unclear. Trimming shortened V by 3 bases and J by 7 bases, and 10 bases separated the two germline ends. Germline CDR1 is SEHNR and CDR2 is FQNEAQ (reference sequence). The length of the CDR3 is 14 residues. Here the CDR3 reads CASSFGQLNSPLHF. In nucleotides, the CDR3 is TGTGCCAGCAGCTTCGGTCAGCTCAATTCACCCCTCCACTTT.

V gene TRBV9 combines with J gene TRBJ1-2, with TRBD1 identical over 9 bases. Per the germline V gene, CDR1 is SGDLS and CDR2 is YYNGEE. J lost 4 bases, V lost 3 bases, and 16 bases had no gene match. The CDR3 contains 18 residues. Written as DNA, the CDR3 is TGTGCCAGCAGCGCCCCGAACTCCGGGACAGGGTCTATCTATGGCTACACCTTC. Protein product: CASSAPNSGTGSIYGYTF.

The chain recombines TRBV19 with TRBJ2-3; 9 nucleotides line up with TRBD2. CDR3 length equals 15 residues. With 5 bases clipped from V and 1 base from J, the junction kept 4 bases outside the gene matches. Germline-derived CDR1 and CDR2 are LNHDA and SQIVND (reference sequence). The CDR3 nucleotides read TGTGCCAGTAGTCCGCGGGGGGGAGGCACAGATACGCAGTATTTT. Protein: CASSPRGGGTDTQYF.

This rearrangement joins TRBV14 to TRBJ2-7; D unclear. Germline CDR1 is SGHDN and CDR2 is FVKESK. The CDR3 runs to 13 residues. Trimming removed 1 base from V and 6 bases from J, with 10 bases in between. Written as DNA, the CDR3 is TGTGCCAGCAGCCAAGCTCCCTCTCGCGAGCAGTACTTC. It translates to CASSQAPSREQYF.

This clone was counted between two and nine times. V and J are TRBV5-4 and TRBJ1-1; D is unresolved. This CDR3 contains 15 residues. V lost 4 bases to trimming and J lost 7 bases, with 20 bases between them. The germline CDR1 and CDR2 sequences are SGHNT and YYREEE (reference sequence). The CDR3 loop is CASSLAPKGQDEAFF. The CDR3 DNA follows: TGTGCCAGCAGCCTGGCCCCTAAGGGCCAGGATGAAGCTTTCTTT.

This clone was observed a handful of times. At one end the junction does not follow the germline gene, possibly because of a read error. The CDR3 region has the DNA TGTGCTAGCAGCCCCGGACGGACTATTACCTACAATGAGCAGTTCTTC. Its translation is CASSPGRTITYNEQFF. The chain links TRBV7-7 to TRBJ2-1; a possible D gene is TRBD2 (6 bases). Germline CDR1 SSHAT, CDR2 FNYEAQ (reference sequence). This CDR3 is 16 amino acids long.